This passage covers 24 T cell receptor beta chains from one sample sequenced in a study of T cell responses to AZD1222 COVID-19 vaccine. Data came from immunoSEQ multiplex PCR; TCRdb stores just in-frame clones and leaves some out. The sample has over 95,000 clones, approximately 92% seen once. Material: peripheral blood, obtained on day 0 of AZD1222 vaccination. Receptor source: an adult in good health.

The chain uses TRBV4-3 and TRBJ1-5; D is unclear. V dropped 0 bases and J dropped 4 bases, with 10 bases sitting between them. This CDR3 comprises 15 residues. Germline V gene sequence: CDR1 LGHNA, CDR2 YSLEER. This CDR3 is CASSQELNTNQPQHF. The DNA of the CDR3 is TGCGCCAGCAGCCAAGAGTTGAATACGAATCAGCCCCAGCATTTT.

The chain recombines TRBV7-3 with TRBJ1-6; 11 bases fit TRBD1. V trimming: 1 base; J trimming: 6 bases; junction bases outside the gene matches: 5. CDR1 is SGHTA, CDR2 FQGTGA, per germline. This CDR3 contains 17 residues. The CDR3 is CASSLNFGTGGNSPLHF. For the CDR3, the DNA is TGTGCCAGCAGCTTAAACTTCGGGACAGGGGGTAATTCACCCCTCCACTTT. The complete variable domain, with remaining parts taken from reference TRBV7-3 and TRBJ1-6, reads GAGVSQTPSNKVTEKGKYVELRCDPISGHTALYWYRQSLGQGPEFLIYFQGTGAADDSGLPNDRFFAVRPEGSVSTLKIQRTERGDSAVYLCASSLNFGTGGNSPLHFGNGTRLTVT.

CDR3 in DNA: TGTGCCAGCAGCTCTCGACAGGGGCTCCACACTGAAGCTTTCTTT. Protein sequence: CASSSRQGLHTEAFF. This chain joins TRBV6-5 and TRBJ1-1; TRBD1 matches at 8 bases. This CDR3 has 15 amino acids. Germline V gene sequence: CDR1 MNHEY, CDR2 SVGAGI. Trimming removed 6 bases from V and 3 bases from J; junction bases left unmatched: 9.

The V call is TRBV3-1 (or the pseudogene TRBV3-2), the J call TRBJ1-6; no clear D. Trimming took 3 bases from V and 4 from J, leaving 13 bases between them. Germline CDR1 and CDR2: LGHDT and YNNKEL (reference sequence). The CDR3 totals 16 residues. CDR3 residues: CASSQDGRVYNSPLHF. The DNA for the CDR3 is TGTGCCAGCAGCCAGGATGGACGGGTTTATAATTCACCCCTCCACTTT.

V and J are TRBV21-1 and TRBJ2-3; the table's D call of TRBD2 was not tested on the DNA. TRBV21-1 counts as a pseudogene. The CDR3 has 18 amino acids. CDR3 loop: CASFGGADGTSSTDTQYF. Written as DNA, the CDR3 is TGTGCCAGCTTTGGTGGGGCAGACGGGACTAGCAGCACAGATACGCAGTATTTT.

The chain links TRBV9 to TRBJ2-1, with TRBD2 matching over 10 bases. Germline CDR1 reads SGDLS; CDR2 reads YYNGEE. Trimming cost V 0 bases and J 4 bases; bases outside gene matches: 4. This CDR3 has 16 amino acids. The CDR3 sequence is CASSVVISGGYNEQFF. The CDR3 DNA reads TGTGCCAGCAGCGTAGTGATTAGCGGGGGGTACAATGAGCAGTTCTTC.

In this sample, this clone turned up once. This rearrangement joins TRBV5-4 to TRBJ2-5; 15 nucleotides match TRBD2. Germline V gene data show CDR1 as SGHNT and CDR2 as YYREEE (reference sequence). Unmatched junction bases numbered 3, after V lost 4 bases and J lost 5 bases. The CDR3 consists of 15 residues. The DNA for the CDR3 is TGTGCCAGCAGCAGGACTAGCGGGGGGGTGGAGACCCAGTACTTC. Encoded protein: CASSRTSGGVETQYF.

This clone showed up just a few times. The chain couples TRBV5-1 to TRBJ1-1; D gene ambiguous. CDR1 and CDR2 from the germline V gene are SGHRS and YFSETQ. CDR3 length: 13 amino acids. V lost 6 bases to trimming and J lost 0 bases, with 9 bases between them. For the CDR3, the DNA is TGCGCCAGCACCGATCTTATGAACACTGAAGCTTTCTTT. This sequence encodes CASTDLMNTEAFF.

The chain has TRBV27 and TRBJ1-2; D unclear. The germline V gene encodes CDR1 MNHEY and CDR2 SMNVEV (reference sequence). The CDR3 contains 14 residues. V was shortened by 2 bases and J by 5 bases, with 12 bases between the two germline ends. The CDR3 DNA reads as TGTGCCAGCAGTTTAGATCGGCACGGGTATGGCTACACCTTC. Protein: CASSLDRHGYGYTF.

The chain recombines TRBV21-1 with TRBJ2-6. TRBV21-1 is classified as a pseudogene. The CDR3 is 16 amino acids. The CDR3 loop is CASSTEVHSGANVLTF. The DNA of the CDR3 is TGTGCCAGCAGCACGGAAGTTCACTCTGGGGCCAACGTCCTGACTTTC.

V and J are TRBV28 and TRBJ1-6; TRBD1 matches 8 bases. The CDR3 has 15 amino acids. Germline CDR1 MDHEN, CDR2 SYDVKM. J was trimmed by 10 bases and V by 1 base; bases with no gene match: 6. CDR3 protein: CASSLLTGDVSPLHF. Here the CDR3 DNA reads TGTGCCAGCAGTTTATTGACAGGGGACGTGTCACCCCTCCACTTT.

This clone is labeled as medium-sized. This sequence joins TRBV10-2 and TRBJ2-2; D is possibly TRBD1 (5 bases). The V end lost 3 bases, the J end lost 3 bases, and 5 bases lay between the germline ends. This CDR3 is 13 amino acids long. Germline V CDR1 and CDR2: WSHSY, SAAADI. For the CDR3, the DNA is TGCGCCAGCAGTGACAGGGACACCGGGGAGCTGTTTTTT. This encodes CASSDRDTGELFF.

The rearrangement uses TRBV20-1 and TRBJ2-7, with unresolved D. This CDR3 contains 14 residues. Trimming pared 3 bases from V and 0 bases from J, leaving 12 bases between. Germline values: CDR1 DFQATT, CDR2 SNEGSKA (reference sequence). The CDR3 DNA reads TGCAGTGCTAGTAAAGAGGCCTACTCCTACGAGCAGTACTTC. Protein product: CSASKEAYSYEQYF.

V and J are TRBV19 and TRBJ1-4; D perhaps matches TRBD1 (5 bases). CDR1 and CDR2 from the germline V gene are LNHDA and SQIVND (reference sequence). The CDR3 loop spans 14 amino acids. Trimming took off 2 bases at V and 6 bases at J, with 10 bases between the two ends. The CDR3 bases are TGTGCCAGTAGTATACCAGGGATGGATGAAAAACTGTTTTTT. This encodes CASSIPGMDEKLFF.

V and J are TRBV10-2 and TRBJ2-3; 11 bases are a match to TRBD2. The ends lost 5 bases at V and 0 bases at J; junction bases unmatched: 10. CDR1 is WSHSY and CDR2 is SAAADI in the germline V gene. This CDR3 spans 18 amino acids. CDR3 protein: CASSPLAGGVTSTDTQYF. CDR3 in DNA: TGCGCCAGCAGTCCTTTAGCGGGGGGGGTTACTAGCACAGATACGCAGTATTTT.

This clone was detected once. V and J are TRBV15 and TRBJ1-2, with 9 bases that match TRBD1. V lost 2 bases to trimming and J lost 6 bases; unmatched junction nucleotides: 10. CDR1 is LNHNV and CDR2 is YYDKDF in the germline V gene (reference sequence). CDR3 length: 16 amino acids. CDR3 residues: CATSRRGDRVADGYTF. CDR3 DNA sequence: TGTGCCACCAGCAGACGTGGGGACAGGGTGGCGGATGGCTACACCTTC.

This chain links TRBV29-1 with TRBJ1-6, with TRBD1 matching over 10 bases. The V gene's germline CDR1 is SQVTM and CDR2 ANQGSEA. This CDR3 spans 13 amino acids. V was clipped by 6 bases and J by 7 bases; unmatched bases: 3. The CDR3 reads CSVRDRGNSPLHF. CDR3 coding DNA: TGCAGCGTCCGGGACAGGGGCAATTCACCCCTCCACTTT. The variable domain in full, with the rest retrieved from reference TRBV29-1 and TRBJ1-6, is SAVISQKPSRDICQRGTSLTIQCQVDSQVTMMFWYRQQPGQSLTLIATANQGSEATYESGFVIDKFPISRPNLTFSTLTVSNMSPEDSSIYLCSVRDRGNSPLHFGNGTRLTVT.

V is TRBV2 and J is TRBJ1-6, with D tentatively TRBD1 (6 bases). V lost 4 bases, J lost 9 bases, and 13 bases lay in between. The CDR3 is 14 residues long. The V gene's germline CDR1 is SNHLY and CDR2 FYNNEI. The CDR3 protein is CASSVGAESSPLHF. The DNA for the CDR3 is TGTGCCAGCAGTGTGGGGGCAGAAAGTTCACCCCTCCACTTT.

This chain joins TRBV6-1 and TRBJ1-5; tentative D call: TRBD1 (6 bases). CDR1 is MNHNS, CDR2 SASEGT, per germline. This CDR3 has 17 amino acids. The V end was cut by 3 bases, the J end by 1 base, with 16 bases between. The CDR3 reads CASSDLGRGVSNQPQHF. CDR3 nucleotide sequence: TGTGCCAGCAGTGATCTGGGGAGGGGGGTGAGCAATCAGCCCCAGCATTTT.

The gene calls are TRBV4-2 and TRBJ2-3; no reliable D call. The germline V and J ends were trimmed by 5 bases and 6 bases, with 6 bases remaining between them. The CDR3 runs 11 residues. Per germline, CDR1 LGHNA and CDR2 YNFKEQ. CDR3 sequence: CASSTTDTQYF. The CDR3 DNA follows: TGTGCCAGCAGCACAACCGATACGCAGTATTTT.

The chain joins TRBV7-9 to TRBJ1-6, with D possibly being TRBD1 (5 bases). The CDR3 consists of 14 residues. V was cut by 5 bases and J by 8 bases, with 13 bases left in between. Germline assignment: CDR1 SEHNR and CDR2 FQNEAQ (reference sequence). CDR3 nucleotides: TGTGCCAGCAGCATGCCGGGACGGTATTCACCCCTCCACTTT. Its protein is CASSMPGRYSPLHF.

The rearrangement links TRBV7-8 to TRBJ1-2, with TRBD1 matching 8 bases. V trimming: 4 bases; J trimming: 4 bases; junction bases outside the gene matches: 8. Germline V gene data show CDR1 as SGHVS and CDR2 as FQNEAQ. The CDR3 sequence is 15 residues long. The CDR3 is CASSSIDRGPYGYTF. The CDR3 region has the DNA TGTGCCAGCAGCTCCATCGACAGGGGCCCCTATGGCTACACCTTC.

The chain couples TRBV5-4 to TRBJ1-3, with a possible D match to TRBD1 (6 bases). V lost 0 bases to trimming and J lost 7 bases, with 11 bases between them. The CDR3 is 14 amino acids. Germline V gene data show CDR1 as SGHNT and CDR2 as YYREEE (reference sequence). CDR3: CASSLAGGANTIYF. CDR3 bases: TGTGCCAGCAGCTTGGCCGGGGGGGCCAACACCATATATTTT.

The chain carries TRBV12-3 or TRBV12-4 and TRBJ1-6; D is unclear. V lost 1 base and J lost 7, with 2 bases in between. This CDR3 has 12 residues. The CDR3 loop is CASSLENSPLHF. The CDR3, as DNA: TGTGCCAGCAGTTTAGAGAATTCACCCCTCCACTTT.